These 20 T cell receptor beta chains came from one sample sequenced in a study of identical twins. MiXCR, run by TCRdb on the 5' RACE reads, gives a single entry per CDR3 protein. Counted here are 640,000 or so distinct CDR3 sequences, approximately 6.1% occurring once; the ten biggest clones make up around 1.7%. Sequenced sample: naive T cells sorted from blood. The source is a man younger than 35 in good health.

The rearrangement links TRBV27 to TRBJ2-2, with D possibly being TRBD1 or TRBD2 (5 bases each). The CDR3 runs 13 residues. The ends were cut back, 8 bases at V and 8 bases at J, with 15 bases in the middle. Germline loops: CDR1 MNHEY, CDR2 SMNVEV (reference sequence). Here the CDR3 reads CASRRFGAGELFF. DNA for the CDR3: TGTGCCAGCCGACGTTTCGGGGCAGGGGAGCTGTTTTTT.

This clonotype was counted many times. This chain links TRBV29-1 with TRBJ2-2; TRBD2 matches 11 bases. Germline-derived CDR1 and CDR2 are SQVTM and ANQGSEA. The CDR3 sequence is 12 residues long. Unmatched junction bases numbered 5, after V lost 1 base and J lost 16 bases. In nucleotides, the CDR3 is TGCAGCGTTGAAGTAGCGGGAGGGCCTCGGTTTTTT. Its translation: CSVEVAGGPRFF.

There are many counts of this clonotype. The chain couples TRBV5-1 to TRBJ1-5; D gene uncertain. The CDR3 length is 13 residues. The germline V gene has CDR1 SGHRS and CDR2 YFSETQ. Trimming left V 4 bases short and J 7 bases short, with 12 bases between. The CDR3 DNA sequence: TGCGCCAGCAGCCCGGCCCCGGGCCAGCCCCAGCATTTT. It yields the protein CASSPAPGQPQHF.

This rearrangement joins TRBV20-1 to TRBJ2-3; D not resolved. The CDR3 has 17 amino acids. Germline V gives CDR1 DFQATT, CDR2 SNEGSKA (reference sequence). Trimming took off 3 bases at V and 0 bases at J, with 19 bases between the two ends. Here the CDR3 DNA reads TGCAGTGCTAGTTCGAGTACCTCGTTACCTAGCACAGATACGCAGTATTTT. Translated: CSASSSTSLPSTDTQYF.

This clonotype was recorded at least ten times. This chain uses TRBV10-3 with TRBJ2-7, with D possibly being TRBD1 (6 bases). V dropped 1 base and J dropped 2 bases, with 9 bases sitting between them. The CDR3 is 14 amino acids. In germline, CDR1 is ENHRY, CDR2 SYGVKD. The CDR3 region is CAISELQGTYEQYF. CDR3 bases: TGTGCCATCAGTGAGTTACAGGGAACCTACGAGCAGTACTTC.

The V call is TRBV2, the J call TRBJ2-7, with D uncertain. V lost 8 bases and J 2 bases, leaving 10 bases between the germline ends. Germline CDR1 reads SNHLY; CDR2 reads FYNNEI. The CDR3 covers 12 residues. CDR3 DNA sequence: TGTGCCAGCCGGAACTCTACCTACGAGCAGTACTTC. This gives the protein CASRNSTYEQYF.

This clonotype has just a few counts. The genes are TRBV9 and TRBJ1-5; 7 bases align to TRBD1. V was pared by 3 bases and J by 6 bases, with 6 bases of the junction left unmatched. The CDR3 loop spans 14 amino acids. Germline V CDR1 and CDR2: SGDLS, YYNGEE. CDR3 in DNA: TGTGCCAGCAGCGCGTCCGGGACAGCTCAGCCCCAGCATTTT. This codes for CASSASGTAQPQHF.

This clonotype was observed many times. The chain carries TRBV10-3 and TRBJ1-1; 8 positions agree with TRBD1. Per the germline V gene, CDR1 is ENHRY and CDR2 is SYGVKD. Trimming cost V 6 bases and J 1 base; bases outside gene matches: 1. This CDR3 spans 13 amino acids. CDR3 DNA sequence: TGTGCCATCAGGGGGACAGGGAACACTGAAGCTTTCTTT. Translating it yields CAIRGTGNTEAFF.

This clonotype was seen a few times. J is TRBJ2-2 and V is TRBV10-3, with 8 bases matching TRBD1. The CDR3 is 15 residues long. Per the germline V gene, CDR1 is ENHRY and CDR2 is SYGVKD. Unmatched junction bases numbered 4, after V lost 7 bases and J lost 0 bases. In nucleotides, the CDR3 is TGTGCCATCAATGAACAGGGGGCGAACACCGGGGAGCTGTTTTTT. The encoded protein is CAINEQGANTGELFF.

This clonotype was found many times. The chain uses TRBV6-1 and TRBJ2-1, with 8 bases lining up with TRBD2. V gave up 3 bases and J gave up 6 bases; unmatched junction bases: 4. The CDR3 sequence is 14 residues long. Germline values: CDR1 MNHNS, CDR2 SASEGT. The CDR3 sequence: CASSDSSGFNEQFF. CDR3 nucleotide sequence: TGTGCCAGCAGTGATTCTAGCGGGTTCAATGAGCAGTTCTTC.

This clonotype was found many times. The chain recombines TRBV24-1 with TRBJ2-1; the D gene is possibly TRBD2 (6 bases). V shed 5 bases and J shed 1 base, with 17 bases lying between them. CDR1 and CDR2 (germline): KGHDR, SFDVKD. There are 17 residues in the CDR3. CDR3 nucleotide sequence: TGTGCCACCAGTGGCGGGACTTCAGTCCCATCCTACAATGAGCAGTTCTTC. Protein sequence: CATSGGTSVPSYNEQFF.

The table lists this clonotype with many counts. The V and J genes are TRBV6-2 or TRBV6-3 and TRBJ2-1; 9 positions agree with TRBD2. Trimming at V came to 5 bases and at J to 8 bases, leaving 10 bases not matched to a gene. The germline gives CDR1 MNHEY, CDR2 SVGEGT. CDR3 length: 15 residues. CDR3 region: CASSPDRGGRDEQFF. CDR3 DNA sequence: TGTGCCAGCAGTCCGGACAGAGGCGGGAGGGATGAGCAGTTCTTC.

The chain links TRBV7-9 to TRBJ2-7; 7 nucleotides match TRBD1. Per germline, CDR1 SEHNR and CDR2 FQNEAQ (reference sequence). The CDR3 totals 17 residues. V trimming: 5 bases; J trimming: 4 bases; junction bases outside the gene matches: 17. The CDR3 is CASSPSHRRQGRYEQYV. The CDR3 coding sequence is TGTGCCAGCAGCCCCTCACACCGTAGACAGGGTCGGTACGAGCAGTACGTC.

The V and J genes are TRBV9 and TRBJ2-3, with TRBD2 matching over 9 bases. Germline CDR1 reads SGDLS; CDR2 reads YYNGEE. The CDR3 covers 17 residues. The trim removed 4 bases at V and 6 bases at J, leaving 15 bases unmatched. The CDR3 nucleotides read TGTGCCAGCAGCCTCACAGTCGGGACTAGCATTGCGGATACGCAGTATTTT. Translated: CASSLTVGTSIADTQYF. The complete variable domain, with remaining parts taken from reference TRBV9 and TRBJ2-3, reads DSGVTQTPKHLITATGQRVTLRCSPRSGDLSVYWYQQSLDQGLQFLIQYYNGEERAKGNILERFSAQQFPDLHSELNLSSLELGDSALYFCASSLTVGTSIADTQYFGPGTRLTVL.

The rearrangement joins TRBV29-1 to TRBJ2-2; TRBD1 aligns across 7 bases. Germline loops: CDR1 SQVTM, CDR2 ANQGSEA. The CDR3 extends over 13 amino acids. Germline trimming cut 6 bases from V and 3 bases from J; bases unmatched to any gene: 4. The DNA for the CDR3 is TGCAGCGTAAGGGACAGAGACACCGGGGAGCTGTTTTTT. Translating gives CSVRDRDTGELFF.

This clonotype was counted many times. The gene calls are TRBV5-1 and TRBJ1-3; TRBD1 matches 7 bases. The CDR3 has 18 amino acids. Trimming removed 3 bases from V and 0 bases from J; junction bases left unmatched: 12. CDR1 and CDR2 (germline): SGHRS, YFSETQ. The CDR3 coding sequence is TGCGCCAGCAGCTACTTACCCGGGACAGCCGTCTCTGGAAACACCATATATTTT. Its protein product is CASSYLPGTAVSGNTIYF.

This clonotype has at least ten counts. In DNA form, the CDR3 reads TGTGCCACCAGTGATCCGGGGACTCCTCGGGGCAGAGAGACCCAGTACTTC. Its translation is CATSDPGTPRGRETQYF. The chain couples TRBV24-1 to TRBJ2-5; a weak D match, TRBD2 (6 bases). The V gene's germline CDR1 is KGHDR and CDR2 SFDVKD. This CDR3 comprises 17 residues. The germline V and J ends were trimmed by 3 bases and 4 bases, with 20 bases remaining between them.

This clonotype has a handful of counts. The chain links TRBV3-1 to TRBJ2-1, with 7 bases that match TRBD2. The germline V gene has CDR1 LGHDT and CDR2 YNNKEL (reference sequence). Trimming took 1 base from V and 10 from J; bases not matched to a gene: 10. This CDR3 is 15 amino acids long. In DNA form, the CDR3 reads TGTGCCAGCAGCCAAGTTTACGGGGGGAGAGGGGAGCAGTTCTTC. It encodes CASSQVYGGRGEQFF.

This clonotype showed up many times. This rearrangement joins TRBV5-1 to TRBJ2-5; a weak D match, TRBD2 (5 bases). Germline loops: CDR1 SGHRS, CDR2 YFSETQ. Trimming stripped 1 base from V and 5 bases from J, with 15 bases between. This CDR3 is built from 15 residues. CDR3 sequence: CASSLIGGAQETQYF. CDR3 bases: TGCGCCAGCAGCTTGATCGGAGGAGCCCAGGAGACCCAGTACTTC.

This chain uses TRBV20-1 with TRBJ1-4, with TRBD1 matching 10 bases. In germline, CDR1 is DFQATT, CDR2 SNEGSKA (reference sequence). This CDR3 spans 16 amino acids. J lost 0 bases, V lost 5 bases, and 6 bases had no gene match. CDR3 loop: CSAPPGQGPTNEKLFF. The CDR3 DNA follows: TGCAGTGCTCCTCCGGGACAGGGGCCAACTAATGAAAAACTGTTTTTT.